This T cell receptor (beta chain) was found in a study of cytomegalovirus exposure and HLA in healthy donors. Study background: Genotyping of nearly 400 donors showed that around 85% belonged to the Caucasian-associated ancestry cluster. Findings of the study overall: Reports described diagnosis of cytomegalovirus status by the classifier as highly specific and sensitive. A later analysis found that most CMV-associated TCR beta chains appeared HLA-restricted. Follow-up analysis later connected one missense variant in DCLRE1C with trimming of TCR beta V- and J-genes.

Points on this clone: As yet, its antigen is unknown.

The study ran its PCR with 60 Vbeta and 13 Jbeta primers. Generated by immunoSEQ multiplex PCR, the TCRdb table keeps only in-frame clones and is missing some. The sample lists 130,000 to 150,000 clones; 72% were seen once. The CDR3 contains 13 residues. The ends lost 5 bases at V and 5 bases at J; junction bases unmatched: 3. Germline V gene data show CDR1 as KGHSH and CDR2 as LQKENI. The rearrangement links TRBV18 to TRBJ1-5; 7 bases fit TRBD1. This clonotype originated in a middle-aged man in good health and CMV-seronegative. The sample consisted of PBMCs. The chain's CDR3 is CASSSDRDQPQHF. The DNA for the CDR3 is TGTGCCAGCTCATCAGACAGGGATCAGCCCCAGCATTTT.